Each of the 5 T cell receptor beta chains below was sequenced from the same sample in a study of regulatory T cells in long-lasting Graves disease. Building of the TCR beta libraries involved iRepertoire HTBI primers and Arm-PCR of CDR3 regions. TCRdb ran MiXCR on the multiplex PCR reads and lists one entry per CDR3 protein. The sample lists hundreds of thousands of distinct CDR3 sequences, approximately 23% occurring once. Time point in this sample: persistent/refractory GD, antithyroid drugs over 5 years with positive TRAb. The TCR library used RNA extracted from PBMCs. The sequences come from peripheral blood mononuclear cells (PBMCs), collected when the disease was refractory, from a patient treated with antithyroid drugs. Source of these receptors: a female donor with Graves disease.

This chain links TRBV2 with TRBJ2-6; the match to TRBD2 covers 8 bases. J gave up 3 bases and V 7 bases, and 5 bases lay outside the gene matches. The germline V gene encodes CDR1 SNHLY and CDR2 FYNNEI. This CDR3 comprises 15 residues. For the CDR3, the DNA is TGTGCCAGCATCGGGGGGGCTGGTGGGGCCAACGTCCTGACTTTC. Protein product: CASIGGAGGANVLTF.

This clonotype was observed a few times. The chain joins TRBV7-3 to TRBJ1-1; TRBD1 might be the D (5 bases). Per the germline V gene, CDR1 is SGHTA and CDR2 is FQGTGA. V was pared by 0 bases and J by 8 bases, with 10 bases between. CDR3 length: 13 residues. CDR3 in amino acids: CASSLTLGDEAFF. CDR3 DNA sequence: TGTGCCAGCAGCTTAACGTTGGGGGACGAAGCTTTCTTT.

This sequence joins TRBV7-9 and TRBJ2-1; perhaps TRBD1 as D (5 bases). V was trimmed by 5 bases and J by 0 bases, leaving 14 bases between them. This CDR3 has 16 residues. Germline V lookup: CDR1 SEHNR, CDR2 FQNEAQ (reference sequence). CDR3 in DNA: TGTGCCAGCAGCCTGAATGACAGAAGCTCCTACAATGAGCAGTTCTTC. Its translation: CASSLNDRSSYNEQFF. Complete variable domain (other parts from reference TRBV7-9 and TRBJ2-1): DTGVSQNPRHKITKRGQNVTFRCDPISEHNRLYWYRQTLGQGPEFLTYFQNEAQLEKSRLLSDRFSAERPKGSFSTLEIQRTEQGDSAMYLCASSLNDRSSYNEQFFGPGTRLTVL.

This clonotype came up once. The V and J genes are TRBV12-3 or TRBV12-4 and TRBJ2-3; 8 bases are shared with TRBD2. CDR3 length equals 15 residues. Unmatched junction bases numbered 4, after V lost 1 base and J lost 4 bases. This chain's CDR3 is CASSLGDGGADTQYF. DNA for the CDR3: TGTGCCAGCAGTTTAGGAGACGGGGGGGCAGATACGCAGTATTTT.

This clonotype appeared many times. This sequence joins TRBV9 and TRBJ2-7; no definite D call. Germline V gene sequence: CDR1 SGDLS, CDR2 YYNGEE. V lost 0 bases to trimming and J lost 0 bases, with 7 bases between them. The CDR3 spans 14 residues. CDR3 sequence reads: CASSVVGSSYEQYF. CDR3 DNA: TGTGCCAGCAGCGTAGTAGGCTCCTCCTACGAGCAGTACTTC.